Below are 31 T cell receptor beta chains sequenced from a single sample in a study of long-term antiretroviral therapy in people with HIV. The authors ran the immunoSEQ assay, v3.0, at survey level. Profiled with immunoSEQ multiplex PCR; TCRdb holds only in-frame clones, not every one. The repertoire includes some 25,000 clones, about 80% of them detected once, and about 5.7% sits in the top ten. Sequences were derived from unsorted PBMCs, sampled 0.7 years before starting antiretroviral therapy. The receptors come from a man younger than 45 with HIV.

This chain joins TRBV5-4 and TRBJ2-1; TRBD1 matches at 11 bases. Germline lookup yields CDR1 SGHNT and CDR2 YYREEE (reference sequence). With 4 bases clipped from V and 6 bases from J, the junction kept 6 bases outside the gene matches. The CDR3 totals 15 residues. The CDR3 spells CASSADRGHFNEQFF. CDR3 bases: TGTGCCAGCAGCGCGGACAGGGGGCATTTCAATGAGCAGTTCTTC. The whole variable domain, filled in from reference TRBV5-4 and TRBJ2-1, reads ETGVTQSPTHLIKTRGQQVTLRCSSQSGHNTVSWYQQALGQGPQFIFQYYREEENGRGNFPPRFSGLQFPNYSSELNVNALELDDSALYLCASSADRGHFNEQFFGPGTRLTVL.

This clone has only one observation. The chain employs TRBV29-1 and TRBJ1-1; 7 bases are shared with TRBD1. Germline trimming cut 4 bases from V and 5 bases from J; bases unmatched to any gene: 4. Germline assignment: CDR1 SQVTM and CDR2 ANQGSEA. There are 12 residues in the CDR3. The CDR3 region is CSVVAGGTEAFF. The CDR3, as DNA: TGCAGCGTTGTGGCAGGGGGAACTGAAGCTTTCTTT.

The chain employs TRBV18 and TRBJ1-2, with D perhaps matching TRBD1 (6 bases). The CDR3 spans 17 residues. Trimming pared 5 bases from V and 0 bases from J, leaving 19 bases between. The germline gives CDR1 KGHSH, CDR2 LQKENI. CDR3 nucleotide sequence: TGTGCCAGCTCATTTCTACCAAGGACAGTATCTAACTATGGCTACACCTTC. Protein sequence: CASSFLPRTVSNYGYTF.

The chain employs TRBV4-3 and TRBJ1-6; the D gene is possibly TRBD1 (6 bases). Germline lookup yields CDR1 LGHNA and CDR2 YSLEER. Trimming pared 1 base from V and 7 bases from J, leaving 11 bases between. The CDR3 consists of 15 residues. The CDR3 loop reads CASSQGRGGNSPLHF. CDR3 in DNA: TGCGCCAGCAGCCAAGGCAGGGGAGGCAATTCACCCCTCCACTTT.

The chain combines TRBV7-8 with TRBJ1-5; no clear D. Germline V CDR1 and CDR2: SGHVS, FQNEAQ. The CDR3 loop spans 19 amino acids. V dropped 0 bases and J dropped 4 bases, with 22 bases sitting between them. CDR3 coding DNA: TGTGCCAGCAGCTTAGCGGAGGCACAGTTCCAAATTGGGAATCAGCCCCAGCATTTT. It encodes CASSLAEAQFQIGNQPQHF.

The chain employs TRBV7-6 and TRBJ1-3; the match to TRBD1 covers 7 bases. Germline CDR1 SGHVS, CDR2 FNYEAQ. The CDR3 covers 15 residues. V trimming: 5 bases; J trimming: 3 bases; junction bases outside the gene matches: 7. CDR3 sequence: CASSAKDRNGNTIYF. DNA of the CDR3: TGTGCCAGCAGCGCCAAGGACAGGAATGGAAACACCATATATTTT.

This clone showed up just once. This sequence joins TRBV25-1 and TRBJ2-2; 10 bases map to TRBD1. The germline V gene encodes CDR1 MGHDK and CDR2 SYGVNS. V dropped 3 bases and J dropped 6; count of bases not matched to a gene: 4. CDR3 size: 15 residues. In nucleotides, the CDR3 is TGTGCCAGCAGTGAGGTGACAGGGGGCCCCGGGGAGCTGTTTTTT. This encodes CASSEVTGGPGELFF.

This chain uses TRBV7-9 with TRBJ1-5; possible D gene TRBD1, 6 bases. The V and J ends lost 3 bases and 5 bases respectively, with 11 bases between them. CDR1 is SEHNR and CDR2 is FQNEAQ in the germline V gene (reference sequence). This CDR3 has 14 residues. CDR3 amino acids: CASSLDRQDQPQHF. In nucleotides, the CDR3 is TGTGCCAGCAGCTTGGACAGACAAGATCAGCCCCAGCATTTT.

The V gene is TRBV4-1, the J gene TRBJ2-7; D unclear. Germline loops: CDR1 MGHRA, CDR2 YSYEKL. CDR3 length: 14 residues. Trimming removed 1 base at V and 1 base at J, with 8 bases between. CDR3 residues: CASSQGGSSYEQYF. The CDR3 region has the DNA TGCGCCAGCAGCCAAGGTGGGTCTTCCTACGAGCAGTACTTC.

In this sample, this clone turned up once. This chain joins TRBV29-1 and TRBJ1-1, with D possibly matching TRBD1 (6 bases). The germline V gene has CDR1 SQVTM and CDR2 ANQGSEA. Deletions cut 6 bases from V and 6 bases from J, with 17 bases between. The CDR3 has 13 residues. The CDR3 here is CSVSPGGASEAFF. CDR3 nucleotides: TGCAGCGTCTCACCGGGGGGCGCGTCTGAAGCTTTCTTT.

The chain joins TRBV9 to TRBJ2-2; TRBD2 matches 9 bases. The germline gives CDR1 SGDLS, CDR2 YYNGEE. The ends lost 3 bases at V and 1 base at J; junction bases unmatched: 4. The CDR3 extends over 16 amino acids. The CDR3 loop is CASSAASGENTGELFF. CDR3 DNA sequence: TGTGCCAGCAGCGCGGCTAGCGGGGAGAACACCGGGGAGCTGTTTTTT.

This chain joins TRBV27 and TRBJ2-3, with D possibly TRBD1 on 6 matching bases. Trimming cost V 5 bases and J 2 bases, with 17 bases left between them. Germline CDR1 and CDR2: MNHEY and SMNVEV (reference sequence). This CDR3 has 16 amino acids. Written as DNA, the CDR3 is TGTGCCAGCAGTCCAACAGGGATTCCTCACACAGATACGCAGTATTTT. It codes for CASSPTGIPHTDTQYF.

The rearrangement joins TRBV15 to TRBJ1-5; TRBD1 aligns across 7 bases. J lost 0 bases, V lost 0 bases, and 8 bases had no gene match. Germline CDR1 LNHNV, CDR2 YYDKDF (reference sequence). This CDR3 contains 18 residues. CDR3 sequence: CATSRDASGTVSNQPQHF. The CDR3 bases are TGTGCCACCAGCAGAGATGCATCGGGGACAGTTAGCAATCAGCCCCAGCATTTT. Full variable domain (missing parts from reference TRBV15 and TRBJ1-5): DAMVIQNPRYQVTQFGKPVTLSCSQTLNHNVMYWYQQKSSQAPKLLFHYYDKDFNNEADTPDNFQSRRPNTSFCFLDIRSPGLGDTAMYLCATSRDASGTVSNQPQHFGDGTRLSIL.

By share of the sample, this clone is medium-sized (0.01 to 0.1%). This chain connects TRBV28 to TRBJ2-3; 9 nucleotides line up with TRBD2. Germline V CDR1 and CDR2: MDHEN, SYDVKM. This CDR3 is 15 amino acids long. V shed 2 bases and J 5 bases; nucleotides not matched to a gene: 5. CDR3 amino acids: CASSLLAGRGDTQYF. The CDR3 nucleotides read TGTGCCAGCAGTTTACTAGCGGGGCGGGGAGATACGCAGTATTTT.

The rearrangement joins TRBV7-3 to TRBJ1-1; possible D gene TRBD1, 5 bases. Trimming cost V 8 bases and J 0 bases, with 13 bases left between them. The germline CDR1 and CDR2 sequences are SGHTA and FQGTGA. The CDR3 has 14 residues. In DNA form, the CDR3 reads TGTGCCAGCGTCGGGGGTGGCGTGAACACTGAAGCTTTCTTT. Its translation is CASVGGGVNTEAFF.

CDR3 region: CASSVRDREGDTQYF. CDR3 DNA: TGTGCCAGCAGCGTTCGGGACAGGGAGGGGGATACGCAGTATTTT. The chain links TRBV9 to TRBJ2-3; the match to TRBD1 covers 9 bases. CDR1 SGDLS and CDR2 YYNGEE come from the germline V gene. There are 15 residues in the CDR3. V was clipped by 2 bases and J by 6 bases; unmatched bases: 7.

The rearrangement joins TRBV5-1 to TRBJ1-1; D gene ambiguous. The CDR3 consists of 15 residues. Trimming shortened V by 4 bases and J by 0 bases, and 13 bases separated the two germline ends. CDR1 and CDR2 from the germline V gene are SGHRS and YFSETQ. The CDR3 sequence: CASSLGLALNTEAFF. The CDR3 DNA reads TGCGCCAGCAGCCTCGGCCTGGCCTTGAACACTGAAGCTTTCTTT. Full variable domain (outside the CDR3, taken from reference TRBV5-1 and TRBJ1-1): KAGVTQTPRYLIKTRGQQVTLSCSPISGHRSVSWYQQTPGQGLQFLFEYFSETQRNKGNFPGRFSGRQFSNSRSEMNVSTLELGDSALYLCASSLGLALNTEAFFGQGTRLTVV.

V usage is TRBV19 and J usage is TRBJ2-1, with 9 bases lining up with TRBD2. Germline CDR1 is LNHDA and CDR2 is SQIVND (reference sequence). The CDR3 contains 15 residues. Losses at the gene ends were 3 bases for V and 7 bases for J; bases not matched to a gene: 7. CDR3 loop: CASSMSGGSGNEQFF. CDR3 DNA: TGTGCCAGTAGTATGAGCGGGGGGAGTGGGAATGAGCAGTTCTTC.

This clone has a handful of counts. This chain uses TRBV7-2 with TRBJ2-3; D is possibly TRBD1 or TRBD2 (6 bases each). The CDR3 is 13 amino acids. CDR1 is SGHTA and CDR2 is FQGNSA in the germline V gene. Trimming took off 7 bases at V and 4 bases at J, with 12 bases between the two ends. CDR3 sequence: CASKGGWADTQYF. The CDR3 DNA follows: TGTGCCAGCAAGGGGGGATGGGCAGATACGCAGTATTTT.

The J gene is TRBJ2-7, the V gene TRBV6-1; D is possibly TRBD1 (6 bases). From germline, CDR1 is MNHNS and CDR2 SASEGT. V lost 5 bases and J 3 bases, leaving 14 bases between the germline ends. CDR3 length: 14 amino acids. CDR3 residues: CASSFAGANYEQYF. The CDR3 coding sequence is TGTGCCAGCAGTTTCGCAGGGGCCAACTACGAGCAGTACTTC.

The gene calls are TRBV27 and TRBJ2-7; TRBD1 aligns across 9 bases. Germline CDR1 MNHEY, CDR2 SMNVEV (reference sequence). The CDR3 runs to 15 residues. V shed 6 bases and J 2 bases; nucleotides not matched to a gene: 8. In nucleotides, the CDR3 is TGTGCCAGCAGATCCCTACAGGGGGCGCCCTACGAGCAGTACTTC. Its protein product is CASRSLQGAPYEQYF.

The chain joins TRBV9 to TRBJ2-7; no clear D gene. In germline, CDR1 is SGDLS, CDR2 YYNGEE. The V gene lost 10 bases and the J gene lost 0 bases, with 17 bases spanning the gap. CDR3 length: 14 residues. The CDR3 nucleotides read TGTGCCTCCAGTTTTAGGTCCGCCTCCTACGAGCAGTACTTC. This gives the protein CASSFRSASYEQYF. The full variable domain, in which reference TRBV9 and TRBJ2-7 provide the parts outside the CDR3, is DSGVTQTPKHLITATGQRVTLRCSPRSGDLSVYWYQQSLDQGLQFLIQYYNGEERAKGNILERFSAQQFPDLHSELNLSSLELGDSALYFCASSFRSASYEQYFGPGTRLTVT.

The chain recombines TRBV5-8 with TRBJ1-2, with TRBD1 matching over 9 bases. Looked up from germline, CDR1 is SGHTS and CDR2 is YDEGEE. Unmatched junction bases numbered 7, after V lost 4 bases and J lost 3 bases. The CDR3 loop spans 15 amino acids. The CDR3 sequence: CASSRGQGQDYGYTF. CDR3 DNA: TGTGCCAGCAGCCGGGGACAGGGCCAGGACTATGGCTACACCTTC.

The chain links TRBV27 to TRBJ1-2; 11 nucleotides align to TRBD1. The V gene end was trimmed by 2 bases and the J gene end by 5 bases; junction bases not matched to a gene: 7. Germline V CDR1 and CDR2: MNHEY, SMNVEV (reference sequence). The length of the CDR3 is 16 residues. The CDR3 loop reads CASSLTGQGARYGYTF. In nucleotides, the CDR3 is TGTGCCAGCAGTTTAACTGGACAGGGGGCGCGATATGGCTACACCTTC.

The rearrangement joins TRBV28 to TRBJ2-4; D remains unclear. Germline V gene lookup returns CDR1 MDHEN and CDR2 SYDVKM. Trimming shortened V by 6 bases and J by 4 bases, and 16 bases separated the two germline ends. This CDR3 contains 15 residues. The CDR3 protein is CASSMTSLDKNIQYF. The CDR3 DNA follows: TGTGCCAGCAGCATGACCAGCCTAGATAAAAACATTCAGTACTTC.

The genes are TRBV4-1 and TRBJ2-7; possibly TRBD1 for D (6 bases). The ends were cut back, 0 bases at V and 2 bases at J, with 14 bases in the middle. CDR1 is MGHRA and CDR2 is YSYEKL in the germline V gene. The CDR3 covers 16 residues. The CDR3 sequence is CASSQEAWTDTYEQYF. The CDR3 coding sequence is TGCGCCAGCAGCCAAGAAGCCTGGACAGATACCTACGAGCAGTACTTC.

V and J are TRBV5-4 and TRBJ2-5; 7 bases line up with TRBD2. CDR3 length: 13 residues. CDR1 and CDR2 from the germline V gene are SGHNT and YYREEE (reference sequence). The V gene end was trimmed by 4 bases and the J gene end by 5 bases; junction bases not matched to a gene: 5. The CDR3 coding sequence is TGTGCCAGCAGCGGGGACTACGGGGAGACCCAGTACTTC. Translating it yields CASSGDYGETQYF.

The chain joins TRBV11-3 to TRBJ2-3, with D possibly matching TRBD2 (6 bases). V lost 3 bases and J lost 2, with 9 bases in between. Germline lookup yields CDR1 SGHNT and CDR2 YENEEA. This CDR3 has 14 amino acids. In DNA, the CDR3 is TGTGCCAGCAGCTTGGGGGGACTCACAGATACGCAGTATTTT. Translating gives CASSLGGLTDTQYF.

The J gene is TRBJ1-5, the V gene TRBV5-1; unclear D gene. The CDR3 consists of 15 residues. Germline assignment: CDR1 SGHRS and CDR2 YFSETQ. The V end was cut by 0 bases, the J end by 4 bases, with 11 bases between. The CDR3 sequence: CASSLAGVPNQPQHF. For the CDR3, the DNA is TGCGCCAGCAGCTTGGCTGGGGTTCCAAATCAGCCCCAGCATTTT. Drawing the rest from reference TRBV5-1 and TRBJ1-5, the complete variable domain is KAGVTQTPRYLIKTRGQQVTLSCSPISGHRSVSWYQQTPGQGLQFLFEYFSETQRNKGNFPGRFSGRQFSNSRSEMNVSTLELGDSALYLCASSLAGVPNQPQHFGDGTRLSIL.

The V and J genes are TRBV5-1 and TRBJ1-2; D perhaps matches TRBD1 (5 bases). Trimming removed 2 bases at V and 5 bases at J, with 16 bases between. The germline V gene encodes CDR1 SGHRS and CDR2 YFSETQ. CDR3 size: 15 residues. The CDR3: CASSFQVLGGYGYTF. DNA for the CDR3: TGCGCCAGCAGCTTTCAAGTCCTCGGGGGGTATGGCTACACCTTC.

This chain links TRBV6-4 with TRBJ1-3; D unclear. V dropped 9 bases and J dropped 0 bases, with 12 bases sitting between them. This CDR3 has 14 residues. Germline-derived CDR1 and CDR2 are MRHNA and SNTAGT. CDR3 amino acids: CASNSRFSGNTIYF. For the CDR3, the DNA is TGTGCCAGTAACTCCAGGTTCTCTGGAAACACCATATATTTT.